One and the same sample provided the 19 T cell receptor beta chains below, sequenced in a study of OX40 agonist ivuxolimab in advanced cancers. Assay: immunoSEQ multiplex PCR; the TCRdb copy retains only in-frame clones and omits some. The sample consists of 70,000 or so clones, around 90% of them appearing once. Source: CD4+ or CD8+ T cells sorted from blood, taken in a trial of the OX40 agonist ivuxolimab. The receptors come from an adult with an advanced solid tumor such as melanoma, head and neck, liver or kidney cancer.

This chain connects TRBV28 to TRBJ2-7; D gene uncertain. Trimming pared 6 bases from V and 7 bases from J, leaving 13 bases between. The CDR3 consists of 12 residues. Germline V lookup: CDR1 MDHEN, CDR2 SYDVKM. The CDR3 is CASRETLREQYF. The CDR3 bases are TGTGCCAGCAGGGAGACCCTTCGGGAGCAGTACTTC.

The J gene is TRBJ2-5, the V gene TRBV4-3; D gene ambiguous. The DNA end is a closer match to TRBJ2-7, so the J assignment may be wrong. CDR1 is LGHNA, CDR2 YSLEER, per germline. This CDR3 is 15 amino acids long. This CDR3 reads CASSQEASLSYEQYF. The CDR3 region has the DNA TGCGCCAGCAGCCAAGAGGCAAGCCTTTCCTACGAGCAGTACTTC.

This chain joins TRBV11-2 and TRBJ2-7; 9 nucleotides agree with TRBD1. The CDR3 totals 13 residues. The germline V gene has CDR1 SGHAT and CDR2 FQNNGV. J gave up 6 bases and V 6 bases, and 6 bases lay outside the gene matches. CDR3 loop: CASRETGGGEQYF. The CDR3 coding sequence is TGTGCCAGCAGGGAAACAGGGGGCGGCGAGCAGTACTTC.

V usage is TRBV28 and J usage is TRBJ1-3; no clear D. In germline, CDR1 is MDHEN, CDR2 SYDVKM. This CDR3 region has 13 residues. V was clipped by 1 base and J by 8 bases, with 9 bases between them. The CDR3 spells CASSLSDGDTIYF. CDR3 coding DNA: TGTGCCAGCAGTTTATCGGATGGGGACACCATATATTTT. The full variable domain, its missing parts supplied by reference TRBV28 and TRBJ1-3, is DVKVTQSSRYLVKRTGEKVFLECVQDMDHENMFWYRQDPGLGLRLIYFSYDVKMKEKGDIPEGYSVSREKKERFSLILESASTNQTSMYLCASSLSDGDTIYFGEGSWLTVV.

This chain links TRBV5-4 with TRBJ2-7; 8 bases line up with TRBD2. The trim removed 0 bases at V and 0 bases at J, leaving 5 bases unmatched. The CDR3 spans 16 residues. From germline, CDR1 is SGHNT and CDR2 YYREEE (reference sequence). CDR3 nucleotide sequence: TGTGCCAGCAGCTTGGGGAGCGGGGGAGTCTCCTACGAGCAGTACTTC. Its translation: CASSLGSGGVSYEQYF.

The gene calls are TRBV7-3 and TRBJ2-7; no definite D call. The CDR3 is 13 residues long. Looked up from germline, CDR1 is SGHTA and CDR2 is FQGTGA. V lost 2 bases and J 0 bases, leaving 5 bases between the germline ends. CDR3 loop: CASSLYSSYEQYF. CDR3 bases: TGTGCCAGCAGCTTATACAGCTCCTACGAGCAGTACTTC.

This clone came up once. The V and J genes are TRBV27 and TRBJ2-3, with a weak D call TRBD2 (5 bases). The CDR3 has 12 amino acids. CDR1 is MNHEY and CDR2 is SMNVEV in the germline V gene (reference sequence). Between the trimmed V and J ends, which lost 4 bases and 6 bases, there was a span of 8 bases. The CDR3 is CASSSSGDTQYF. The DNA of the CDR3 is TGTGCCAGCAGTTCCTCGGGGGATACGCAGTATTTT.

Comment on this clone: The sample holds other DNA sequences that translate to the same CDR3. This chain uses TRBV5-1 with TRBJ1-2, with TRBD1 matching 8 bases. This CDR3 is built from 14 residues. J lost 7 bases, V lost 0 bases, and 5 bases had no gene match. The germline V gene encodes CDR1 SGHRS and CDR2 YFSETQ. The CDR3 nucleotides are TGCGCCAGCAGCTTGGTTCAGGGGGCCGGTGGCTACACCTTC. It specifies CASSLVQGAGGYTF.

The V and J genes are TRBV28 and TRBJ2-3; 7 bases map to TRBD2. CDR1 is MDHEN, CDR2 SYDVKM, per germline. Trimming removed 1 base from V and 5 bases from J; junction bases left unmatched: 12. This CDR3 has 17 amino acids. The CDR3 DNA follows: TGTGCCAGCAGTTTATCGGTCGGGAGGCCTGGGGAAGATACGCAGTATTTT. Its translation: CASSLSVGRPGEDTQYF.

This clone was counted a single time. The chain joins TRBV5-1 to TRBJ2-2; no definite D call. The CDR3 covers 15 residues. V lost 0 bases and J lost 2, with 8 bases in between. Germline values: CDR1 SGHRS, CDR2 YFSETQ. The CDR3 DNA sequence: TGCGCCAGCAGCTTGGGTGGGGTAAACACCGGGGAGCTGTTTTTT. Protein product: CASSLGGVNTGELFF.

This clone was observed once. The chain carries TRBV7-8 and TRBJ1-1; possible D gene TRBD1, 6 bases. Germline V gene lookup returns CDR1 SGHVS and CDR2 FQNEAQ. The CDR3 loop spans 14 amino acids. The V gene lost 4 bases and the J gene lost 0 bases, with 9 bases spanning the gap. The DNA of the CDR3 is TGTGCCAGCAGCTGGCAGGGGTTGAACACTGAAGCTTTCTTT. Amino acids: CASSWQGLNTEAFF.

The rearrangement joins TRBV18 to TRBJ1-5, with 10 bases identical to TRBD1. CDR3 length: 15 amino acids. V trimming: 3 bases; J trimming: 6 bases; junction bases outside the gene matches: 5. Germline CDR1 reads KGHSH; CDR2 reads LQKENI. CDR3: CASSPSTGGGQPQHF. The CDR3 DNA sequence: TGTGCCAGCTCACCGTCGACAGGGGGCGGTCAGCCCCAGCATTTT. Based on the CDR3 plus reference TRBV18 and TRBJ1-5, the full variable domain is NAGVMQNPRHLVRRRGQEARLRCSPMKGHSHVYWYRQLPEEGLKFMVYLQKENIIDESGMPKERFSAEFPKEGPSILRIQQVVRGDSAAYFCASSPSTGGGQPQHFGDGTRLSIL.

This rearrangement joins TRBV10-1 to TRBJ2-1; 8 nucleotides align to TRBD2. The CDR3 contains 17 residues. V trimming: 5 bases; J trimming: 6 bases; junction bases outside the gene matches: 15. Germline loops: CDR1 WNHNN, CDR2 SYGVQD (reference sequence). Written as DNA, the CDR3 is TGCGCCAGCAGTCGAGGAATAGGAGCGGGAGCCATCAATGAGCAGTTCTTC. It translates to CASSRGIGAGAINEQFF.

The chain couples TRBV2 to TRBJ2-5, with 8 bases matching TRBD1. Germline CDR1 reads SNHLY; CDR2 reads FYNNEI. CDR3 size: 15 residues. Trimming took 0 bases from V and 4 from J; bases not matched to a gene: 4. The CDR3 spells CASSEAATGGETQYF. CDR3 coding DNA: TGTGCCAGCAGTGAAGCGGCTACAGGGGGAGAGACCCAGTACTTC.

The CDR3 DNA follows: TGTGCCAGCAGGGCTGGGACAGCCACCTACGAGCAGTACTTC. Protein: CASRAGTATYEQYF. The chain couples TRBV2 to TRBJ2-7, with 7 bases identical to TRBD1. V shed 6 bases and J 2 bases; nucleotides not matched to a gene: 7. Germline-derived CDR1 and CDR2 are SNHLY and FYNNEI. The CDR3 sequence is 14 residues long. Together with reference TRBV2 and TRBJ2-7, the CDR3 gives the full variable domain: EPEVTQTPSHQVTQMGQEVILRCVPISNHLYFYWYRQILGQKVEFLVSFYNNEISEKSEIFDDQFSVERPDGSNFTLKIRSTKLEDSAMYFCASRAGTATYEQYFGPGTRLTVT.

CDR3 in DNA: TGCGCCAGCGGCCCCCTTGCGGGAGGGCCCCACGAGCAGTACTTC. This gives the protein CASGPLAGGPHEQYF. This rearrangement joins TRBV10-2 to TRBJ2-5; 9 bases match TRBD2. The J call could be wrong; TRBJ2-7 is a better fit for the DNA end. The germline CDR1 and CDR2 sequences are WSHSY and SAAADI. CDR3 size: 15 residues.

This chain connects TRBV5-5 to TRBJ2-7; 7 bases agree with TRBD2. V was clipped by 4 bases and J by 7 bases; unmatched bases: 11. CDR1 is SGHKS, CDR2 YYEKEE, per germline (reference sequence). This CDR3 region has 14 residues. The CDR3 nucleotides are TGTGCCAGCAGCCCTAGCGGACCCGTTGAGGAGCAGTACTTC. Its translation: CASSPSGPVEEQYF.

This chain joins TRBV6-1 and TRBJ1-3; the D is unclear. The CDR3 is made up of 14 amino acids. The germline V gene encodes CDR1 MNHNS and CDR2 SASEGT. Trimming took off 3 bases at V and 4 bases at J, with 10 bases between the two ends. DNA of the CDR3: TGTGCCAGCAGTGAGGGGATGGCGGGAAACACCATATATTTT. It encodes CASSEGMAGNTIYF.

The rearrangement links TRBV28 to TRBJ2-2; TRBD1 might be the D (5 bases). The CDR3 totals 14 residues. CDR1 is MDHEN, CDR2 SYDVKM, per germline. The V and J ends lost 4 bases and 8 bases respectively, with 14 bases between them. CDR3 residues: CASSSTTAWGELFF. The CDR3 coding sequence is TGTGCCAGCAGTTCTACGACAGCCTGGGGGGAGCTGTTTTTT.